This TCR beta chain is drawn from a study of blood T cell repertoires in COVID-19. Study-wide context: The United States, Italy and Spain provided the acute and convalescent COVID-19 samples.

In germline, CDR1 is LGHDT, CDR2 YNNKEL (reference sequence). The CDR3 contains 15 residues. J gave up 3 bases and V 4 bases, and 7 bases lay outside the gene matches. TCRdb's table, derived via immunoSEQ multiplex PCR, lists solely in-frame clones and lacks some. The data contain 70,000 to 90,000 clones, approximately 85% of them singletons. The source is a man in his fifties with COVID-19, enrolled during active disease. Sequencing used peripheral blood. The chain has TRBV3-1 (or the pseudogene TRBV3-2) and TRBJ2-5; 8 bases agree with TRBD2. The CDR3 DNA sequence: TGTGCCAGCAGCCTTACCGGGACTAGGGAAGAGACCCAGTACTTC. This sequence encodes CASSLTGTREETQYF.